Shown below are 24 T cell receptor beta chains from a single sample sequenced in a study of blood T cell repertoires in COVID-19. Assay used: immunoSEQ multiplex PCR; TCRdb lists only in-frame clones, some missing. The sample holds 200,000 to 250,000 clones; more than 85% are singletons and the top ten take roughly 3%. The specimen sequenced was peripheral blood. The receptors come from a man aged 55 to 69 with acute or convalescent COVID-19.

V gene TRBV7-3 combines with J gene TRBJ2-1; 9 bases map to TRBD2. The V gene end was trimmed by 5 bases and the J gene end by 7 bases; junction bases not matched to a gene: 12. The CDR3 runs 16 residues. The V gene's germline CDR1 is SGHTA and CDR2 FQGTGA. The CDR3 DNA reads TGTGCCAGCAGCCTCACCGGGACTAGCCCTAAGAATGAGCAGTTCTTC. Amino acids: CASSLTGTSPKNEQFF.

V usage is TRBV9 and J usage is TRBJ1-2; 10 bases fit TRBD1. The CDR3 length is 17 residues. The V and J ends lost 3 bases and 1 base, in that order; junction bases with no gene match: 9. The germline gives CDR1 SGDLS, CDR2 YYNGEE. CDR3 bases: TGTGCCAGCAGCGAGCCGGGACAGGGGTACGTTAACTATGGCTACACCTTC. It is translated as CASSEPGQGYVNYGYTF.

This clone showed up just a few times. The J gene is TRBJ2-6, the V gene TRBV7-8; no firm D call. The V and J ends lost 1 base and 4 bases respectively, with 11 bases between them. The CDR3 covers 16 residues. Germline V gives CDR1 SGHVS, CDR2 FQNEAQ. The CDR3 spells CASSLGRRRGANVLTF. The CDR3 nucleotides read TGTGCCAGCAGCTTAGGTAGAAGGCGGGGGGCCAACGTCCTGACTTTC.

In its sample, this clone was seen a few times. This chain joins TRBV6-2 or TRBV6-3 and TRBJ2-3, with 7 bases fitting TRBD2. With V trimmed by 5 bases and J by 4 bases, 6 bases remained unmatched. The CDR3 totals 14 residues. From germline, CDR1 is MNHEY and CDR2 SVGEGT. The CDR3 region is CASSGGGGADTQYF. The DNA for the CDR3 is TGTGCCAGCAGTGGAGGCGGGGGAGCAGATACGCAGTATTTT.

V gene TRBV19 combines with J gene TRBJ2-3; D gene unclear. This CDR3 contains 15 residues. The germline CDR1 and CDR2 sequences are LNHDA and SQIVND (reference sequence). The V gene lost 1 base and the J gene lost 6 bases, with 14 bases spanning the gap. In nucleotides, the CDR3 is TGTGCCAGTAGTATAGCCACGGCCTCAGCGGATACGCAGTATTTT. Its protein product is CASSIATASADTQYF.

This rearrangement joins TRBV7-2 to TRBJ2-1; 9 bases line up with TRBD2. The CDR3 contains 16 residues. The J segment lost 7 bases and the V segment lost 1 base, leaving 8 bases of the junction unmatched. The germline V gene encodes CDR1 SGHTA and CDR2 FQGNSA. The CDR3 loop is CASSLGFWRGGNEQFF. The DNA of the CDR3 is TGTGCCAGCAGCTTAGGTTTCTGGCGGGGGGGAAATGAGCAGTTCTTC. Supplemented by reference TRBV7-2 and TRBJ2-1, the full variable domain reads GAGVSQSPSNKVTEKGKDVELRCDPISGHTALYWYRQSLGQGLEFLIYFQGNSAPDKSGLPSDRFSAERTGGSVSTLTIQRTQQEDSAVYLCASSLGFWRGGNEQFFGPGTRLTVL.

The chain combines TRBV30 with TRBJ1-1, with 9 nucleotides matching TRBD1. V lost 2 bases and J lost 0; bases outside the gene matches: 10. From germline, CDR1 is GTSNPN and CDR2 SVGIG (reference sequence). The CDR3 has 17 residues. The CDR3 here is CAWSPPGQGRMNTEAFF. DNA for the CDR3: TGTGCCTGGAGTCCACCGGGACAGGGCAGAATGAACACTGAAGCTTTCTTT.

CDR3 sequence reads: CASSVQGLGETQYF. The CDR3 nucleotides read TGTGCCAGCAGCGTCCAGGGGTTGGGAGAGACCCAGTACTTC. This sequence joins TRBV9 and TRBJ2-5; D may be TRBD1 (6 bases). Germline V gene data show CDR1 as SGDLS and CDR2 as YYNGEE. The V end lost 2 bases, the J end lost 4 bases, and 12 bases lay between the germline ends. There are 14 residues in the CDR3. The complete variable domain, with remaining parts taken from reference TRBV9 and TRBJ2-5, reads DSGVTQTPKHLITATGQRVTLRCSPRSGDLSVYWYQQSLDQGLQFLIQYYNGEERAKGNILERFSAQQFPDLHSELNLSSLELGDSALYFCASSVQGLGETQYFGPGTRLLVL.

The chain links TRBV19 to TRBJ1-1, with 7 bases matching TRBD1. After removal of 4 bases from V and 0 bases from J, the junction contained 11 bases not matched to a gene. CDR3 length: 17 residues. The germline V gene has CDR1 LNHDA and CDR2 SQIVND (reference sequence). The CDR3 sequence: CASSNRDRGSMNTEAFF. DNA of the CDR3: TGTGCCAGTAGTAACCGGGACAGAGGGAGCATGAACACTGAAGCTTTCTTT. The whole variable domain, filled in from reference TRBV19 and TRBJ1-1, reads DGGITQSPKYLFRKEGQNVTLSCEQNLNHDAMYWYRQDPGQGLRLIYYSQIVNDFQKGDIAEGYSVSREKKESFPLTVTSAQKNPTAFYLCASSNRDRGSMNTEAFFGQGTRLTVV.

The gene calls are TRBV4-1 and TRBJ2-2, with D possibly matching TRBD2 (5 bases). The germline V and J ends were trimmed by 4 bases and 0 bases, with 9 bases remaining between them. The germline gives CDR1 MGHRA, CDR2 YSYEKL. The CDR3 extends over 15 amino acids. The CDR3 here is CASSPSGPNTGELFF. For the CDR3, the DNA is TGCGCCAGCAGCCCGAGCGGTCCGAACACCGGGGAGCTGTTTTTT.

V usage is TRBV6-1 and J usage is TRBJ2-3; D may be TRBD1 (5 bases). Germline-derived CDR1 and CDR2 are MNHNS and SASEGT. With 0 bases removed from V and 4 bases from J, the gap between germline ends came to 14 bases. CDR3 length: 16 amino acids. The CDR3 loop reads CASSEAGQGYADTQYF. The CDR3 DNA sequence: TGTGCCAGCAGTGAAGCGGGCCAGGGCTACGCAGATACGCAGTATTTT.

The chain combines TRBV4-2 with TRBJ2-5, with 13 bases lining up with TRBD2. Germline V gene lookup returns CDR1 LGHNA and CDR2 YNFKEQ. The CDR3 loop spans 16 amino acids. Trimming cost V 4 bases and J 1 base; bases outside gene matches: 3. The DNA of the CDR3 is TGTGCCAGCAGCCCAGGGACTAGCGGGGCCCAAGAGACCCAGTACTTC. This codes for CASSPGTSGAQETQYF.

This clone was counted a single time. V and J are TRBV5-1 and TRBJ2-7; D might be TRBD1 (6 bases). Germline assignment: CDR1 SGHRS and CDR2 YFSETQ. Trimming shortened V by 1 base and J by 2 bases, and 10 bases separated the two germline ends. The CDR3 is made up of 14 amino acids. The CDR3 protein is CASSLTGIAYEQYF. The CDR3 DNA sequence: TGCGCCAGCAGCTTGACAGGGATCGCCTACGAGCAGTACTTC.

V gene TRBV24-1 combines with J gene TRBJ2-1, with TRBD1 matching 10 bases. The CDR3 is 15 residues long. Germline values: CDR1 KGHDR, CDR2 SFDVKD. After removal of 5 bases from V and 8 bases from J, the junction contained 8 bases not matched to a gene. The CDR3: CATSVGDRGRDEQFF. CDR3 bases: TGTGCCACCAGTGTCGGGGACAGGGGACGGGATGAGCAGTTCTTC.

The chain links TRBV9 to TRBJ1-2, with D possibly TRBD1 on 6 matching bases. Germline lookup yields CDR1 SGDLS and CDR2 YYNGEE. V gave up 3 bases and J gave up 2 bases, with 14 bases separating them. This CDR3 is 15 amino acids long. The CDR3 coding sequence is TGTGCCAGCAGCGCCGAGGGGGGGAGGAACTATGGCTACACCTTC. Translated: CASSAEGGRNYGYTF.

The gene calls are TRBV9 and TRBJ1-1; D perhaps matches TRBD1 (6 bases). Trimming cost V 3 bases and J 2 bases, with 11 bases left between them. The CDR3 is made up of 14 amino acids. CDR1 and CDR2 (germline): SGDLS, YYNGEE. The CDR3 protein is CASSDDRINTEAFF. The CDR3 DNA sequence: TGTGCCAGCAGCGACGACAGGATAAACACTGAAGCTTTCTTT.

This clone was picked up one time. This chain links TRBV10-1 with TRBJ1-3; 7 bases agree with TRBD1. Germline V gene lookup returns CDR1 WNHNN and CDR2 SYGVQD (reference sequence). CDR3 length equals 15 residues. V lost 4 bases, J lost 0 bases, and 3 bases stayed unmatched. In DNA form, the CDR3 reads TGCGCCAGCAGTGTCGACAGGGACTCTGGAAACACCATATATTTT. Translating gives CASSVDRDSGNTIYF.

The V and J genes are TRBV6-5 and TRBJ2-7; 10 bases are a match to TRBD1. Losses at the gene ends were 7 bases for V and 6 bases for J; bases not matched to a gene: 6. The CDR3 loop spans 13 amino acids. Germline CDR1 is MNHEY and CDR2 is SVGAGI. CDR3 DNA sequence: TGTGCCAGCAAGACCCGGGACAGGGGCGAGCAGTACTTC. This gives the protein CASKTRDRGEQYF.

This chain connects TRBV7-5 to TRBJ1-2; the D call TRBD1 from the table was never checked on the DNA. TRBV7-5 counts as a pseudogene. The CDR3 spans 14 residues. The DNA of the CDR3 is TGTGCCTTACGAATTGACAGGAGAAACTATGGCTACACCTTC. This translates into CALRIDRRNYGYTF.

V usage is TRBV6-1 and J usage is TRBJ1-6, with D possibly matching TRBD1 (5 bases). This CDR3 comprises 16 residues. Trimming removed 2 bases from V and 10 bases from J, with 18 bases in between. Germline CDR1 is MNHNS and CDR2 is SASEGT. The CDR3 DNA sequence: TGTGCCAGCAGTGAAAGGTTAGGGGTTCGTCCCTCACCCCTCCACTTT. Protein: CASSERLGVRPSPLHF.

V is TRBV9 and J is TRBJ2-1; the D is unclear. The CDR3 is 13 residues long. Germline loops: CDR1 SGDLS, CDR2 YYNGEE. V was cut by 0 bases and J by 7 bases, with 8 bases left in between. The DNA of the CDR3 is TGTGCCAGCAGCGTAGATCAGAAGAATGAGCAGTTCTTC. The encoded protein is CASSVDQKNEQFF.

The chain combines TRBV19 with TRBJ2-2; 11 nucleotides match TRBD1. V gave up 5 bases and J gave up 4 bases; unmatched junction bases: 6. Germline V gives CDR1 LNHDA, CDR2 SQIVND (reference sequence). The CDR3 contains 16 residues. The DNA for the CDR3 is TGTGCCAGTAGTTTCGGACAGGGGGCGGGCACCGGGGAGCTGTTTTTT. Its translation: CASSFGQGAGTGELFF.

This clone was detected only once. The chain has TRBV25-1 and TRBJ2-1; maybe TRBD1 (6 bases). There are 15 residues in the CDR3. In germline, CDR1 is MGHDK, CDR2 SYGVNS. Trimming took off 4 bases at V and 8 bases at J, with 18 bases between the two ends. The CDR3 region has the DNA TGTGCCAGCAGTGCCCGGGACATTATGATGGATGAGCAGTTCTTC. Translation: CASSARDIMMDEQFF.

This clone was recorded once. This chain joins TRBV3-1 (or the pseudogene TRBV3-2) and TRBJ2-3, with 7 positions matching TRBD2. V gave up 2 bases and J gave up 1 base; unmatched junction bases: 6. The V gene's germline CDR1 is LGHDT and CDR2 YNNKEL (reference sequence). This CDR3 is built from 16 residues. The CDR3 coding sequence is TGTGCCAGCAGCCAACGGGCGGGGGTGGGCACAGATACGCAGTATTTT. As protein: CASSQRAGVGTDTQYF.